This record covers a single T cell receptor beta chain. The antigen remains unidentified. This sample stems from a study of T cells in Graves' hyperthyroidism and ophthalmopathy. Study observations and caveats: Model-based prediction identified ophthalmopathy a median around 6.5 months prior to its onset.

Orbital computed tomography and thyroid ultrasound, together with serum TRAb and thyroxine and clinical symptoms, were used for diagnoses. RNA transcripts gave rise to amplified TCR beta CDR3 regions. The TCR CDR3 first-round RT-PCR relied on the HTBI primer set. TCRdb passed the multiplex PCR reads through MiXCR, listing each CDR3 protein once. The table records under 350,000 distinct CDR3 sequences, roughly an eighth of them present only once. J was trimmed by 7 bases and V by 6 bases; bases with no gene match: 28. This CDR3 is built from 19 residues. Germline V lookup: CDR1 DFQATT, CDR2 SNEGSKA (reference sequence).

What was sequenced was blood. The V gene is TRBV20-1, the J gene TRBJ2-7, with 9 nucleotides matching TRBD2. The sequence was obtained from a woman aged 40 to 50 with Graves' hyperthyroidism. The CDR3 loop reads CSARVPGQKKPGLAREQYF. The CDR3 coding sequence is TGCAGTGCCCGGGTCCCCGGACAGAAAAAACCGGGACTAGCTAGGGAGCAGTACTTC.